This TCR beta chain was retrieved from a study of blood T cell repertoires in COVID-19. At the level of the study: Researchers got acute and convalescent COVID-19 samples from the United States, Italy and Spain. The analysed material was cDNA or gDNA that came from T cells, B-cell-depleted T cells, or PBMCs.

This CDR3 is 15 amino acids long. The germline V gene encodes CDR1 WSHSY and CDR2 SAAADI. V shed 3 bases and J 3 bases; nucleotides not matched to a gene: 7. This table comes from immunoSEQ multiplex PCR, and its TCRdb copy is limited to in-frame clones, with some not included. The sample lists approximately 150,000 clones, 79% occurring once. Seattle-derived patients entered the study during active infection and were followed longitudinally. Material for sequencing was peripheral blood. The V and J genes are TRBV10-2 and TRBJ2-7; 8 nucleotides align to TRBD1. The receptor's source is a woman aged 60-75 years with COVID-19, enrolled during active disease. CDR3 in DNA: TGCGCCAGCAGTGACCGGACAGGGAATGGCTACGAGCAGTACTTC. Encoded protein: CASSDRTGNGYEQYF.